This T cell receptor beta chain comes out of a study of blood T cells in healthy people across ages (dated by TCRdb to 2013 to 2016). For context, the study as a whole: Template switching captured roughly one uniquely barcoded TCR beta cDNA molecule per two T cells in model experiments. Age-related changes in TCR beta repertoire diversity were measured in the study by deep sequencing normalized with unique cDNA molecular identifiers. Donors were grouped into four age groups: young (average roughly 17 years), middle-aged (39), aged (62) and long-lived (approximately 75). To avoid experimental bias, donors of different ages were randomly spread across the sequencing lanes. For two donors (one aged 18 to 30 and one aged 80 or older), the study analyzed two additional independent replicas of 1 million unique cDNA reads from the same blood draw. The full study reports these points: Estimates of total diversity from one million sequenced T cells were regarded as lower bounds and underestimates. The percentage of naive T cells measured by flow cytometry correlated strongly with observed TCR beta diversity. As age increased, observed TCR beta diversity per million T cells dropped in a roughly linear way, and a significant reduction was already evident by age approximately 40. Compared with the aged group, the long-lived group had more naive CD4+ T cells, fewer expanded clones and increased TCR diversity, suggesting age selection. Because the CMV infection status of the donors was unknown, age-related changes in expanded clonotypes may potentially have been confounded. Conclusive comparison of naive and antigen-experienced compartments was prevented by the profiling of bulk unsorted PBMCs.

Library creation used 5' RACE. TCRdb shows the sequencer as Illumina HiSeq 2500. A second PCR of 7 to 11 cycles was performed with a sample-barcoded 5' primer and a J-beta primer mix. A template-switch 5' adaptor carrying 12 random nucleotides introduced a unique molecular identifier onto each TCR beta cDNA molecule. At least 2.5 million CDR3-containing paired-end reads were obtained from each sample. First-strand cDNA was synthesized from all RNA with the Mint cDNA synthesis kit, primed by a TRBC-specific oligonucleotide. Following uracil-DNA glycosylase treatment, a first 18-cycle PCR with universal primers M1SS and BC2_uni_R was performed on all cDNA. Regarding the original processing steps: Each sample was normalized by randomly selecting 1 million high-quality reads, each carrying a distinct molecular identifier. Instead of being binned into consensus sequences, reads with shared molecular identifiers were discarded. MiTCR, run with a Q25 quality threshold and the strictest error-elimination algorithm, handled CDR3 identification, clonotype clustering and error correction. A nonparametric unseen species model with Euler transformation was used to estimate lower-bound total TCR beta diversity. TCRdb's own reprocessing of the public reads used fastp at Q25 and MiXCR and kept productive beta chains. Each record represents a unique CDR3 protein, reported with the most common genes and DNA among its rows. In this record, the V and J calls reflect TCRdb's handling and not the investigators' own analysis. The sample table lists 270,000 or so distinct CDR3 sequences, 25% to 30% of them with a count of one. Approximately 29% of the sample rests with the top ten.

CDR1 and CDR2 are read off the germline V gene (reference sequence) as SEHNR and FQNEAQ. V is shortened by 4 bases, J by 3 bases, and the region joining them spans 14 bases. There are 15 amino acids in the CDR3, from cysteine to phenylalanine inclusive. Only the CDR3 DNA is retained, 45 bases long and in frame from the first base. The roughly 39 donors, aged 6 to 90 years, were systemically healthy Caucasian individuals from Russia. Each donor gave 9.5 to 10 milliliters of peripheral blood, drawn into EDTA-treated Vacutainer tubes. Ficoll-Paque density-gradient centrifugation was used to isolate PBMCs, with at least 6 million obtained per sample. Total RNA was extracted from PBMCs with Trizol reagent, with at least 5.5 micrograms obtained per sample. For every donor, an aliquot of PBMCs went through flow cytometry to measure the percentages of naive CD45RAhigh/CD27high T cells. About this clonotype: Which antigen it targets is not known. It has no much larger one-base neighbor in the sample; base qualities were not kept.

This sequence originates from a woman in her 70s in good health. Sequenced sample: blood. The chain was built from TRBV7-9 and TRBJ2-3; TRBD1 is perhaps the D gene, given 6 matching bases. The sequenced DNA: TGTGCCAGCAGCTCCGGACAGTCGGTTACAGATACGCAGTATTTT. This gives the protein CASSSGQSVTDTQYF.